This passage covers 30 T cell receptor beta chains from one sample sequenced in a study of tumor-infiltrating lymphocytes in localized non-small cell lung cancer. Repertoires were generated with immunoSEQ multiplex PCR, while TCRdb's copy carries only in-frame clones and drops some. The profile shows about 21,000 clones, approximately 80% of them singletons. The sequencing input was lung tumor tissue. The receptors were gathered from a human donor with non-small cell lung cancer.

The chain couples TRBV29-1 to TRBJ2-1; TRBD2 is a possible D gene (6 bases). The CDR3 length is 11 residues. CDR1 and CDR2 from the germline V gene are SQVTM and ANQGSEA. V lost 6 bases to trimming and J lost 12 bases, with 15 bases between them. CDR3 amino acids: CSVQEGNGQFF. In nucleotides, the CDR3 is TGCAGCGTGCAGGAGGGAAACGGGCAGTTCTTC.

This rearrangement joins TRBV7-9 to TRBJ2-2; D uncertain. The germline V gene has CDR1 SEHNR and CDR2 FQNEAQ (reference sequence). The CDR3 runs 12 residues. V was pared by 7 bases and J by 3 bases, with 6 bases between. CDR3 bases: TGTGCCAGCAACACGGACACCGGGGAGCTGTTTTTT. Translating it yields CASNTDTGELFF.

The rearrangement joins TRBV7-3 to TRBJ2-2, with 11 bases matching TRBD2. Germline assignment: CDR1 SGHTA and CDR2 FQGTGA. The J segment lost 4 bases and the V segment lost 2 bases, leaving 3 bases of the junction unmatched. The CDR3 is made up of 16 amino acids. CDR3 in amino acids: CASSLGLAGATGELFF. The CDR3, as DNA: TGTGCCAGCAGCTTAGGACTAGCGGGTGCCACCGGGGAGCTGTTTTTT.

This chain connects TRBV27 to TRBJ2-1; 11 bases are shared with TRBD2. Losses at the gene ends were 3 bases for V and 11 bases for J; bases not matched to a gene: 9. CDR1 and CDR2 (germline): MNHEY, SMNVEV (reference sequence). The CDR3 extends over 15 amino acids. CDR3 sequence reads: CASSFIAGGGQKQFF. The CDR3 DNA sequence: TGTGCCAGCAGTTTCATAGCGGGGGGGGGTCAAAAGCAGTTCTTC.

The chain combines TRBV18 with TRBJ1-2, with D unresolved. The length of the CDR3 is 15 residues. CDR1 is KGHSH and CDR2 is LQKENI in the germline V gene. V lost 6 bases and J lost 4, with 18 bases in between. As DNA, the CDR3 is TGTGCCAGCTCTCCCGGACTTAACAAGGTCTATGGCTACACCTTC. Protein: CASSPGLNKVYGYTF.

The chain joins TRBV19 to TRBJ2-1; TRBD2 agrees at 8 bases. V lost 3 bases and J lost 7; bases outside the gene matches: 8. Germline V gene lookup returns CDR1 LNHDA and CDR2 SQIVND (reference sequence). The length of the CDR3 is 15 residues. The chain's CDR3 is CASSIWREEDNEQFF. DNA of the CDR3: TGTGCCAGTAGTATCTGGCGGGAGGAGGATAATGAGCAGTTCTTC.

The rearrangement uses TRBV10-3 and TRBJ2-1; 8 bases align to TRBD2. The germline CDR1 and CDR2 sequences are ENHRY and SYGVKD. With V trimmed by 2 bases and J by 2 bases, 11 bases remained unmatched. The CDR3 covers 18 residues. This chain's CDR3 is CAISEPGYGRGAYNEQFF. CDR3 sequence (DNA): TGTGCCATCAGTGAGCCCGGCTACGGGAGGGGTGCCTACAATGAGCAGTTCTTC.

The J gene is TRBJ2-1, the V gene TRBV6-5; unclear D gene. Deletions cut 6 bases from V and 6 bases from J, with 9 bases between. The germline V gene encodes CDR1 MNHEY and CDR2 SVGAGI. This CDR3 is built from 12 residues. The CDR3 DNA follows: TGTGCCAGCAGCCCCGACATCAATGAGCAGTTCTTC. Protein sequence: CASSPDINEQFF.

The V and J genes are TRBV4-1 and TRBJ2-2; 9 bases agree with TRBD1. Germline trimming cut 3 bases from V and 4 bases from J; bases unmatched to any gene: 9. Germline-derived CDR1 and CDR2 are MGHRA and YSYEKL. The CDR3 totals 17 residues. This chain's CDR3 is CASSQVRGQGTTGELFF. The CDR3, as DNA: TGCGCCAGCAGCCAGGTTCGGGGACAGGGAACCACCGGGGAGCTGTTTTTT.

This sequence joins TRBV18 and TRBJ1-2, with 7 nucleotides matching TRBD1. V dropped 3 bases and J dropped 5; count of bases not matched to a gene: 6. This CDR3 is 14 amino acids long. Per the germline V gene, CDR1 is KGHSH and CDR2 is LQKENI. The DNA of the CDR3 is TGTGCCAGCTCACCGCACAGGGGCTTGTATGGCTACACCTTC. It yields the protein CASSPHRGLYGYTF.

This chain links TRBV9 with TRBJ2-2, with 14 bases lining up with TRBD2. The CDR3 consists of 19 residues. CDR1 and CDR2 (germline): SGDLS, YYNGEE. V dropped 4 bases and J dropped 0; count of bases not matched to a gene: 8. The CDR3 here is CASSMGLAGDGTNTGELFF. The CDR3, as DNA: TGTGCCAGCAGCATGGGACTAGCGGGAGACGGGACGAACACCGGGGAGCTGTTTTTT.

This clone was observed once. CDR3 nucleotides: TGTGCCAGCAGCTTGCCCCCTGGTACGCAGTATTTT. Protein: CASSLPPGTQYF. The chain has TRBV7-2 and TRBJ2-3; D uncertain. V lost 3 bases, J lost 8 bases, and 9 bases lay in between. The CDR3 runs 12 residues. CDR1 is SGHTA and CDR2 is FQGNSA in the germline V gene.

Sample share makes this clone medium-sized. The chain has TRBV4-2 and TRBJ2-4; D is perhaps TRBD1 (5 bases). V lost 0 bases and J 7 bases, leaving 16 bases between the germline ends. CDR1 is LGHNA and CDR2 is YNFKEQ in the germline V gene. CDR3 length: 16 amino acids. The CDR3 protein is CASSQDHLRVRNIQYF. The CDR3 DNA follows: TGTGCCAGCAGCCAAGATCACCTCAGGGTGAGGAACATTCAGTACTTC.

The chain joins TRBV20-1 to TRBJ2-5, with D possibly TRBD2 on 6 matching bases. Germline CDR1 and CDR2: DFQATT and SNEGSKA (reference sequence). The CDR3 covers 11 residues. The chain's CDR3 is CSLWGDLEQYF. DNA of the CDR3: TGCAGCCTATGGGGGGATTTGGAGCAGTACTTC.

V is TRBV18 and J is TRBJ1-6; 7 positions match TRBD1. The germline V gene encodes CDR1 KGHSH and CDR2 LQKENI. This CDR3 is built from 14 residues. The trim removed 3 bases at V and 11 bases at J, leaving 7 bases unmatched. As DNA, the CDR3 is TGTGCCAGCTCACCGGACAGGTCGTCTCCACCCCTCCACTTT. Its protein is CASSPDRSSPPLHF.

The chain combines TRBV14 with TRBJ1-1; D unresolved. The V and J ends lost 3 bases and 4 bases respectively, with 9 bases between them. The CDR3 length is 13 residues. Germline V gene data show CDR1 as SGHDN and CDR2 as FVKESK. CDR3 amino acids: CASSQKWGTEAFF. The CDR3 coding sequence is TGTGCCAGCAGCCAGAAGTGGGGCACTGAAGCTTTCTTT.

The J gene is TRBJ1-2, the V gene TRBV5-4; D unclear. Trimming took 0 bases from V and 8 from J, leaving 8 bases between them. The V gene's germline CDR1 is SGHNT and CDR2 YYREEE (reference sequence). The CDR3 consists of 12 residues. CDR3 sequence: CASSLASTGYTF. DNA for the CDR3: TGTGCCAGCAGCTTGGCATCAACCGGCTACACCTTC.

V usage is TRBV5-4 and J usage is TRBJ2-2; D not resolved. The germline V gene has CDR1 SGHNT and CDR2 YYREEE (reference sequence). The ends were cut back, 2 bases at V and 8 bases at J, with 4 bases in the middle. The CDR3 runs to 11 residues. CDR3 region: CASSFGGELFF. CDR3 DNA sequence: TGTGCCAGCAGCTTTGGAGGGGAGCTGTTTTTT.

The gene calls are TRBV27 and TRBJ1-5; no definite D call. This CDR3 has 13 amino acids. The V end was cut by 3 bases, the J end by 7 bases, with 10 bases between. Germline loops: CDR1 MNHEY, CDR2 SMNVEV (reference sequence). DNA of the CDR3: TGTGCCAGCAGTTTCCGGGGTCGCCAGCCCCAGCATTTT. The encoded protein is CASSFRGRQPQHF.

This sequence joins TRBV7-9 and TRBJ1-4; D not certain. Germline values: CDR1 SEHNR, CDR2 FQNEAQ (reference sequence). The V end lost 1 base, the J end lost 2 bases, and 17 bases lay between the germline ends. The CDR3 has 18 amino acids. The CDR3 DNA reads as TGTGCCAGCAGCTTAGGAGGTATCCTAGGAGCTACTAATGAAAAACTGTTTTTT. As protein: CASSLGGILGATNEKLFF.

This clone was seen only a few times. J is TRBJ1-1 and V is TRBV6-5; possibly TRBD1 for D (5 bases). V gave up 2 bases and J gave up 5 bases, with 18 bases separating them. CDR1 and CDR2 from the germline V gene are MNHEY and SVGAGI. The CDR3 covers 16 residues. The CDR3 here is CASSYRGTGPGTEAFF. Here the CDR3 DNA reads TGTGCCAGCAGTTACCGGGGAACAGGCCCTGGGACTGAAGCTTTCTTT.

This clone was recorded only once. This sequence joins TRBV2 and TRBJ2-5; TRBD2 matches at 7 bases. The CDR3 is 18 amino acids. Germline-derived CDR1 and CDR2 are SNHLY and FYNNEI. Unmatched junction bases numbered 17, after V lost 5 bases and J lost 2 bases. CDR3 nucleotides: TGTGCCAGCAGTCCCGGGACTATCACGAGAGGGCCGCAAGAGACCCAGTACTTC. It translates to CASSPGTITRGPQETQYF.

This clone was observed a handful of times. This chain uses TRBV4-3 with TRBJ2-7; TRBD1 or TRBD2 may be the D gene (5 bases each). Germline V gene lookup returns CDR1 LGHNA and CDR2 YSLEER. The CDR3 runs to 15 residues. V was trimmed by 5 bases and J by 5 bases, leaving 19 bases between them. The CDR3 loop is CASSARSRGRDEQYF. The CDR3 DNA reads as TGCGCCAGCAGCGCCCGGTCTAGGGGACGGGACGAGCAGTACTTC.

V usage is TRBV27 and J usage is TRBJ1-3, with TRBD1 as a possible D gene (5 bases). The ends were cut back, 6 bases at V and 4 bases at J, with 16 bases in the middle. Germline assignment: CDR1 MNHEY and CDR2 SMNVEV (reference sequence). This CDR3 comprises 15 residues. The CDR3 is CASRPSAGRGNTIYF. The CDR3 DNA is TGTGCCAGCAGGCCGTCGGCAGGGCGCGGAAACACCATATATTTT.

This clone came up a few times. The chain employs TRBV27 and TRBJ1-1; D unresolved. Trimming removed 3 bases at V and 2 bases at J, with 13 bases between. This CDR3 contains 15 residues. Germline CDR1 MNHEY, CDR2 SMNVEV (reference sequence). CDR3 coding DNA: TGTGCCAGCAGTTTCGGTGAGGATCTAAACACTGAAGCTTTCTTT. Protein: CASSFGEDLNTEAFF.

The chain joins TRBV7-9 to TRBJ2-3; unclear D gene. The CDR3 length is 14 residues. V was shortened by 1 base and J by 4 bases, with 9 bases between the two germline ends. From germline, CDR1 is SEHNR and CDR2 FQNEAQ (reference sequence). The DNA of the CDR3 is TGTGCCAGCAGCTTAGACATCCTGGCAGATACGCAGTATTTT. Translating gives CASSLDILADTQYF.

This clone has a handful of counts. This rearrangement joins TRBV5-1 to TRBJ2-3; D perhaps matches TRBD1 (5 bases). V gave up 0 bases and J gave up 4 bases, with 15 bases separating them. The germline V gene has CDR1 SGHRS and CDR2 YFSETQ. The CDR3 covers 16 residues. This CDR3 is CASSLVSAGKADTQYF. The CDR3 DNA reads TGCGCCAGCAGCTTGGTATCGGCAGGGAAGGCAGATACGCAGTATTTT. Full variable domain (missing parts from reference TRBV5-1 and TRBJ2-3): KAGVTQTPRYLIKTRGQQVTLSCSPISGHRSVSWYQQTPGQGLQFLFEYFSETQRNKGNFPGRFSGRQFSNSRSEMNVSTLELGDSALYLCASSLVSAGKADTQYFGPGTRLTVL.

The chain is built from TRBV28 and TRBJ2-7; TRBD2 matches 13 bases. This CDR3 spans 16 amino acids. The ends lost 6 bases at V and 1 base at J; junction bases unmatched: 6. Germline V gene lookup returns CDR1 MDHEN and CDR2 SYDVKM. The CDR3 sequence: CASRPTSGRASYEQYF. In DNA form, the CDR3 reads TGTGCCAGCAGGCCAACTAGCGGGAGGGCTTCCTACGAGCAGTACTTC.

The chain uses TRBV29-1 and TRBJ2-2, with 9 bases aligning to TRBD1. J gave up 1 base and V 5 bases, and 8 bases lay outside the gene matches. CDR3 length equals 16 residues. Germline CDR1 is SQVTM and CDR2 is ANQGSEA. The CDR3 here is CSVSARQGENTGELFF. DNA for the CDR3: TGCAGCGTTTCCGCACGACAGGGGGAGAACACCGGGGAGCTGTTTTTT.

This clone showed up just a few times. CDR3 sequence: CSAQQETQYF. The DNA for the CDR3 is TGCAGTGCCCAGCAAGAGACCCAGTACTTC. V usage is TRBV20-1 and J usage is TRBJ2-5; no firm D call. The CDR3 has 10 residues. The V and J ends lost 6 bases and 2 bases respectively, with 4 bases between them. CDR1 and CDR2 (germline): DFQATT, SNEGSKA (reference sequence).